The clone carrying this TCR beta chain came up a few times. Its specificity is not known. The data are from a study of Tregs in tolerant kidney transplant recipients. Study context: Antibodies separated recipient from donor cells. Study-wide results and limits: Validation in larger populations is needed because few patients were studied.

V was pared by 5 bases and J by 2 bases, with 3 bases of the junction left unmatched. The CDR3 has 15 residues. Germline loops: CDR1 SGHTA, CDR2 FQGTGA. Using immunoSEQ multiplex PCR, the repertoire was profiled, and TCRdb retains in-frame clones only, with some absent. The sample carries fewer than 40,000 clones, under 90% recorded once. Sequencing was carried out using Tregs from blood cultured with allogeneic cells. This chain uses TRBV7-3 with TRBJ2-6; the match to TRBD1 covers 7 bases. The TCR originated in a human donor in good health. Here the CDR3 DNA reads TGTGCCAGCAGCCCCCAGGGGGCTGGGGCCAACGTCCTGACTTTC. This encodes CASSPQGAGANVLTF.